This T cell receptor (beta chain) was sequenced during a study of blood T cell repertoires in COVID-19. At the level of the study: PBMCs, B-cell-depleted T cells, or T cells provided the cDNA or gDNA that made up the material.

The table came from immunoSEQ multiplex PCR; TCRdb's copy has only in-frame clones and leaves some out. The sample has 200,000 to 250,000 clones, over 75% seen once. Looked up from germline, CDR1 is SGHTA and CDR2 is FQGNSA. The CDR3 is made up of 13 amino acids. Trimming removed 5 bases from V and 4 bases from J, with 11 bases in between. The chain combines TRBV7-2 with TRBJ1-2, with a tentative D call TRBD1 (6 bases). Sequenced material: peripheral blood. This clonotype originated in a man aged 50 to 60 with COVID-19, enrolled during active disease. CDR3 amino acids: CASSPGQTYGYTF. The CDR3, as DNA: TGTGCCAGCAGCCCAGGACAGACCTATGGCTACACCTTC.